Sequencing of this T cell receptor (beta chain) was carried out in a study of low-dose radiotherapy and immunotherapy resistance in tumors. Study overall: The regimen for patients comprised intravenous nivolumab 240 mg every two weeks plus intravenous ipilimumab 1 mg/kg every six weeks.

The CDR3 has 16 residues. The V end lost 0 bases, the J end lost 7 bases, and 17 bases lay between the germline ends. The germline V gene encodes CDR1 SGHRS and CDR2 YFSETQ. This clonotype was counted ten times or more. Time point given: after trial treatment. Treatment reported: LDRT plus nivolumab, ipilimumab, low-dose cyclophosphamide and aspirin (RACIN trial). TRAV- and TRBV-specific primers primed first-strand cDNA, covering alpha and beta chains. With a constant-region primer and a V-primer adapter, TCRs were subjected to 20 to 25 PCR cycles of amplification. One entry per CDR3 protein results from TCRdb running MiXCR on the reads. The sample records approximately 42,000 distinct CDR3 sequences, approximately 26% being singletons.

The J gene is TRBJ2-1, the V gene TRBV5-1, with TRBD2 as a possible D gene (6 bases). This clonotype originated in a male donor with prostate cancer. This specimen was PBMCs, taken after low-dose radiotherapy plus immunotherapy. The CDR3 sequence: CASSLEVGAGRNEQFF. CDR3 bases: TGCGCCAGCAGCTTGGAGGTTGGTGCAGGGAGGAATGAGCAGTTCTTC.